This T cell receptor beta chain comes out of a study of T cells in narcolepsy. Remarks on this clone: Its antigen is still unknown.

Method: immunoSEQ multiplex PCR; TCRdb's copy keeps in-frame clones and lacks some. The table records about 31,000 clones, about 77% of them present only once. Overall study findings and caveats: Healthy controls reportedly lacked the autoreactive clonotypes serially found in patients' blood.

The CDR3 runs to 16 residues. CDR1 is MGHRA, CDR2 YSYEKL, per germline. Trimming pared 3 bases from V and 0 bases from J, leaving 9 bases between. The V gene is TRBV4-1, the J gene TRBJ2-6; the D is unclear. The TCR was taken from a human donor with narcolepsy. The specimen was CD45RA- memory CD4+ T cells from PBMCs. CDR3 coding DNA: TGCGCCAGCAGCCAGGATACAAACTCTGGGGCCAACGTCCTGACTTTC. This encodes CASSQDTNSGANVLTF.